Sequencing of this TCR beta chain was carried out in a study of T cell clonality in common variable immunodeficiency. This clone has at least ten counts. No antigen is known for it. Compared with germline, one end of the junction differs, possibly owing to a read error. The read falls 3 residues short of the CDR3 end, and the missing part is taken from the germline J gene. TCRdb's table, derived via immunoSEQ multiplex PCR, lists solely in-frame clones and lacks some. The sample has 30,000 to 40,000 clones, none seen only once; the top ten hold approximately 4%. Whole-study results and caveats: Fewer TCRbeta clones were shared among CVID subjects than controls. CVID subjects showed higher TCRbeta clonality than healthy controls.

The CDR3 extends over 15 amino acids. The germline gives CDR1 SGHRS, CDR2 YFSETQ. V gene TRBV5-1 combines with J gene TRBJ2-3, with 11 bases lining up with TRBD2. Input material: peripheral blood mononuclear cells. The clonotype comes from a person between 18 and 75 years old in good health. The sequenced part of the CDR3 DNA is TGCGCCAGCAGCTTAAGACTAGCGGGAACAGAGACG. Protein sequence: CASSLRLAGTET. The whole CDR3 protein is CASSLRLAGTETQYF.